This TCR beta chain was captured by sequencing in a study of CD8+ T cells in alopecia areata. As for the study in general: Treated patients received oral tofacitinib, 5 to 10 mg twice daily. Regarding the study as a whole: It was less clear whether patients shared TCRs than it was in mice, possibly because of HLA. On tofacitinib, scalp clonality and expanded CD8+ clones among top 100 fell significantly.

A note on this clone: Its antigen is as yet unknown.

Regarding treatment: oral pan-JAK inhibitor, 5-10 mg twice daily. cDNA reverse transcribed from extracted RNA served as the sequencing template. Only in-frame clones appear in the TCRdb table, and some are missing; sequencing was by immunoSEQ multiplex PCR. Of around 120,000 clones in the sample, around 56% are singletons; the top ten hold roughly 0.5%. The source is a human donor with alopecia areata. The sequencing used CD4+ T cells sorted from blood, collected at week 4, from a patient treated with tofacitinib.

The CDR3 region is CASSLAALGTGAMGTQYF. The CDR3 bases are TGTGCCAGCAGCTTGGCCGCACTTGGGACAGGGGCGATGGGGACCCAGTACTTC. The chain joins TRBV5-6 to TRBJ2-5, with 10 nucleotides matching TRBD1. Trimming cost V 0 bases and J 7 bases; bases outside gene matches: 15. Germline V lookup: CDR1 SGHDT, CDR2 YYEEEE. The CDR3 extends over 18 amino acids.